This TCR beta chain was retrieved from a study of blood T cell repertoires in COVID-19. Study-level information: The samples span acute and convalescent COVID-19 from the United States, Italy and Spain. From T cells, B-cell-depleted T cells, or PBMCs came the material, which was cDNA or gDNA.

Per the study methods: Reference gene primers were amplified, and this amplification served to estimate nucleated cell counts. Repertoires were generated with immunoSEQ multiplex PCR, while TCRdb's copy carries only in-frame clones and drops some. V, J and clone size reflect that table, while D and trimming were determined from the DNA. Of roughly 87,000 clones in the sample, about 88% were seen once. The sequence derives from a man aged 35 to 55 with acute or convalescent COVID-19. The sequencing sample was made of peripheral blood.

CDR3 sequence (DNA): TGTGCCAGCAGCAAAAGGGGCAGTTCCGGGGAGCTGTTTTTT. It encodes CASSKRGSSGELFF. The gene calls are TRBV9 and TRBJ2-2; tentative D call: TRBD1 (5 bases). Trimming took off 4 bases at V and 6 bases at J, with 13 bases between the two ends. Germline lookup yields CDR1 SGDLS and CDR2 YYNGEE. This CDR3 contains 14 residues.